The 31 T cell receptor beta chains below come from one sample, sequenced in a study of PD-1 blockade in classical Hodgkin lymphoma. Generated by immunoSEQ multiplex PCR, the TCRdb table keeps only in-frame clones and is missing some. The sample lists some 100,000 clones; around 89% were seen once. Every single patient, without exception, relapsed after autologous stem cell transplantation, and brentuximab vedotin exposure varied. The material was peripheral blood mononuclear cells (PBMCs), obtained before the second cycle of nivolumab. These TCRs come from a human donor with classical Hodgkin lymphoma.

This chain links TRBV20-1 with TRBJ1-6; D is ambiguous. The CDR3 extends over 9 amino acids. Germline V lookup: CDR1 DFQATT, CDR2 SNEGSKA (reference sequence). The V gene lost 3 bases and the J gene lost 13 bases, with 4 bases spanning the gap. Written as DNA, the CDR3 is TGCAGTGCTAGTGCTCCCCTCCACTTT. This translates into CSASAPLHF.

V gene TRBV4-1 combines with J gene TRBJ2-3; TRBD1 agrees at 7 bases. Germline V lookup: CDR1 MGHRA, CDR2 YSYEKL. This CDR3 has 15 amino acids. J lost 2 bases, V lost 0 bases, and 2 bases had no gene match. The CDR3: CASSQEQGPTDTQYF. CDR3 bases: TGCGCCAGCAGCCAAGAACAGGGGCCCACAGATACGCAGTATTTT.

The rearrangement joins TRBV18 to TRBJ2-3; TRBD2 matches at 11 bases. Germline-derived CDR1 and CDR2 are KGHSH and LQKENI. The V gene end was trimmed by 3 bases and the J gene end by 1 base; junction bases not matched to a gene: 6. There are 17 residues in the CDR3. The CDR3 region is CASSPLAGGPRTDTQYF. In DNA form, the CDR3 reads TGTGCCAGCTCACCGCTAGCGGGGGGCCCCCGCACAGATACGCAGTATTTT.

The CDR3 loop is CASSLVGVQTEQYF. The CDR3 coding sequence is TGTGCCAGCAGCTTGGTCGGGGTCCAGACCGAGCAGTACTTC. The chain joins TRBV5-6 to TRBJ2-7, with a possible D match to TRBD2 (5 bases). The CDR3 has 14 amino acids. In germline, CDR1 is SGHDT, CDR2 YYEEEE. V was cut by 0 bases and J by 6 bases, with 13 bases left in between.

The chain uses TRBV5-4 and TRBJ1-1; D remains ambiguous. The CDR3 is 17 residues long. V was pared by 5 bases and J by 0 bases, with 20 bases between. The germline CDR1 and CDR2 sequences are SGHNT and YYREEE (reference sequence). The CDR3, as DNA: TGTGCCAGCAGATTAAGGACGGCAGGCGTCATGAACACTGAAGCTTTCTTT. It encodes CASRLRTAGVMNTEAFF.

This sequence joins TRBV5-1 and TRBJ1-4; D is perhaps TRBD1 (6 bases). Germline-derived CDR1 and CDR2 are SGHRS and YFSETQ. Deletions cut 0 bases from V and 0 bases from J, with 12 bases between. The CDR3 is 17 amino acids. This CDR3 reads CASSLDGTPATNEKLFF. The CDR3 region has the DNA TGCGCCAGCAGCTTGGACGGGACACCTGCAACTAATGAAAAACTGTTTTTT.

The CDR3 nucleotides are TGTGCCACCAGCAGACCTGACGGTAGCAATCAGCCCCAGCATTTT. Protein: CATSRPDGSNQPQHF. This chain connects TRBV15 to TRBJ1-5; D gene uncertain. CDR1 is LNHNV, CDR2 YYDKDF, per germline (reference sequence). V lost 2 bases to trimming and J lost 0 bases, with 8 bases between them. The CDR3 spans 15 residues.

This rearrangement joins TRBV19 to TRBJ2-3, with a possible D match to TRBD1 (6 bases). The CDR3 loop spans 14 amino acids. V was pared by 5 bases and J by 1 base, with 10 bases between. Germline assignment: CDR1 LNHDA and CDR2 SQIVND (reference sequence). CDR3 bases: TGTGCCAGTAGTCCCGGACAGCGCACAGATACGCAGTATTTT. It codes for CASSPGQRTDTQYF.

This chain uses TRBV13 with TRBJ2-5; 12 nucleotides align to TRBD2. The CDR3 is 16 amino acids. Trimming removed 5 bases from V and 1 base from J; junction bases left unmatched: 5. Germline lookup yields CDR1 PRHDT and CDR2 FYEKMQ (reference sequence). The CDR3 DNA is TGTGCCAGCAGCAAGGGACTAGCGGGCGGCCAAGAGACCCAGTACTTC. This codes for CASSKGLAGGQETQYF.

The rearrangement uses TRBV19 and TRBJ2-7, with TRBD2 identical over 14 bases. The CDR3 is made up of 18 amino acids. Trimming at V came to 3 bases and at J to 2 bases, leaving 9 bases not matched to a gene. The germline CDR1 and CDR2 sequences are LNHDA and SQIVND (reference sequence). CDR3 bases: TGTGCCAGTAGTATTTGGGGACTAGCGGGGGACCGAACCTACGAGCAGTACTTC. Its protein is CASSIWGLAGDRTYEQYF.

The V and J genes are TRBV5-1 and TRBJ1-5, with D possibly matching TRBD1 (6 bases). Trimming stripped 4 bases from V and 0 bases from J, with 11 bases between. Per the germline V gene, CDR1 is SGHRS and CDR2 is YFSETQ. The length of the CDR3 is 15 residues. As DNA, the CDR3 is TGCGCCAGCAGCCCTGGACAGTCTAGCAATCAGCCCCAGCATTTT. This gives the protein CASSPGQSSNQPQHF.

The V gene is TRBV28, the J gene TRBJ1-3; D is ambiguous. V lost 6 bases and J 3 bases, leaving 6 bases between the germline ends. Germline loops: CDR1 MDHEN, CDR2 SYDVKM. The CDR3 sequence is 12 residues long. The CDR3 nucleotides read TGTGCCAGCAGCTCAGTTGGAAACACCATATATTTT. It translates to CASSSVGNTIYF.

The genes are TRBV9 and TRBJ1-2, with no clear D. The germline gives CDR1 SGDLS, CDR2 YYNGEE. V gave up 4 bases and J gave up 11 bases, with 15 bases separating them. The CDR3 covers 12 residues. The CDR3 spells CASSHTMAGYTF. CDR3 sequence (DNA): TGTGCCAGCAGCCATACAATGGCGGGGTACACCTTC. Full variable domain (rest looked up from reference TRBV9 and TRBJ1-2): DSGVTQTPKHLITATGQRVTLRCSPRSGDLSVYWYQQSLDQGLQFLIQYYNGEERAKGNILERFSAQQFPDLHSELNLSSLELGDSALYFCASSHTMAGYTFGSGTRLTVV.

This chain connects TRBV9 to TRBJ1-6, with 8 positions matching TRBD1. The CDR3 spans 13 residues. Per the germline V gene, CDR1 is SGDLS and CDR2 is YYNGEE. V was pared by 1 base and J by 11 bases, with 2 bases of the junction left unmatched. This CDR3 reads CASSVRTGTPLHF. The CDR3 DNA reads TGTGCCAGCAGCGTAAGGACAGGGACACCCCTCCACTTT.

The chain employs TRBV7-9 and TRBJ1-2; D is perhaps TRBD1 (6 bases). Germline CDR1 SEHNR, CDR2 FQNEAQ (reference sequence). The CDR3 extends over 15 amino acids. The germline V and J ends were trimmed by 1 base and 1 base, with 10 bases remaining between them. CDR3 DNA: TGTGCCAGCAGCTTAGTGGGCAGGGGTAACTATGGCTACACCTTC. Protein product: CASSLVGRGNYGYTF.

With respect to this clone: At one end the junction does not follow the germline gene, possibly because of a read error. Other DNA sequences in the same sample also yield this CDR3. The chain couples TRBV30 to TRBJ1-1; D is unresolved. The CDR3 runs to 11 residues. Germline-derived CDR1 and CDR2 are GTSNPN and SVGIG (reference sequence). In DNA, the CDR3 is TGTGCCACAAGCGAGGTAGCCGAAGCCTTCTTT. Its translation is CATSEVAEAFF.

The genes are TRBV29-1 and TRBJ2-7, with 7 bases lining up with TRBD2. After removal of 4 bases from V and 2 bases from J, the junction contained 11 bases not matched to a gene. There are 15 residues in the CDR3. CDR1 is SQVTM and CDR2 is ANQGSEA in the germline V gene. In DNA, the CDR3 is TGCAGCGTTGTAGCGGGTGGCTCCTACCCCTACGAGCAGTACTTC. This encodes CSVVAGGSYPYEQYF.

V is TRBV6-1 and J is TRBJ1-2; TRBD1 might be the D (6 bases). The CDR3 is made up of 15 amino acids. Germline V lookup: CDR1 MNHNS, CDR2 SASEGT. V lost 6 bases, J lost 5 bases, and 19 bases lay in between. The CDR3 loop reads CASRDSNRGVYGYTF. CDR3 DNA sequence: TGTGCCAGCAGGGACAGCAACCGTGGGGTTTATGGCTACACCTTC.

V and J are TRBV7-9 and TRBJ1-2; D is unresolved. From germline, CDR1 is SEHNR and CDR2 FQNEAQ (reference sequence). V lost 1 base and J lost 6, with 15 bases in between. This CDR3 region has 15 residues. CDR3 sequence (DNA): TGTGCCAGCAGCTTAGACTTGAGAGGTGGAAATGGCTACACCTTC. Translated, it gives CASSLDLRGGNGYTF.

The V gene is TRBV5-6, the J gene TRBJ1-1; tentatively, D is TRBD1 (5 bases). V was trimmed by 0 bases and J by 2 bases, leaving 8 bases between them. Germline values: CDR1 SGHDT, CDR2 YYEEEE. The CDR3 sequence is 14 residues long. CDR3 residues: CASSLGDGNTEAFF. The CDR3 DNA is TGTGCCAGCAGCTTGGGGGACGGTAACACTGAAGCTTTCTTT.

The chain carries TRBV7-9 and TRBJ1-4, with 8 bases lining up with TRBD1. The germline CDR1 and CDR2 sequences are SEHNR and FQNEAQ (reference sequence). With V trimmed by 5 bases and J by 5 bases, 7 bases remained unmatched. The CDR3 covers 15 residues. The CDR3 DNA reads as TGTGCCAGCAGCGGCCAGACAGGGGAGAATGAAAAACTGTTTTTT. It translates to CASSGQTGENEKLFF.

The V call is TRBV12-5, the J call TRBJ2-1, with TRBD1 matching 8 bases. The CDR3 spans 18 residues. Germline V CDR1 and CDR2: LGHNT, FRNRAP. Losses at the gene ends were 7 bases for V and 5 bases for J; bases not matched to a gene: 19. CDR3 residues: CASEPRTGNTRGHNEQFF. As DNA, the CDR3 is TGTGCTAGTGAACCCCGGACAGGGAATACCCGAGGACACAATGAGCAGTTCTTC.

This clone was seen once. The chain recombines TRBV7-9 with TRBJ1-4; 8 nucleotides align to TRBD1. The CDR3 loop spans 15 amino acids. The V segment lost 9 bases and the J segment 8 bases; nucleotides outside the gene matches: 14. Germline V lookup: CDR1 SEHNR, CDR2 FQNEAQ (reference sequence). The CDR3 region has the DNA TGTGCCAGTTCGGCAGGGGGCTTCGGATTCGAAAAACTGTTTTTT. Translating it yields CASSAGGFGFEKLFF.

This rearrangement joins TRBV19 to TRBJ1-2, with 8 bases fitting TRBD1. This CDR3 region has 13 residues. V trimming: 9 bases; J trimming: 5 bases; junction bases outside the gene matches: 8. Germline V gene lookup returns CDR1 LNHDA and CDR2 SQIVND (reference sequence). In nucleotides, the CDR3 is TGTGCCAGAGACGGGACAGGACCATATGGCTACACCTTC. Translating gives CARDGTGPYGYTF.

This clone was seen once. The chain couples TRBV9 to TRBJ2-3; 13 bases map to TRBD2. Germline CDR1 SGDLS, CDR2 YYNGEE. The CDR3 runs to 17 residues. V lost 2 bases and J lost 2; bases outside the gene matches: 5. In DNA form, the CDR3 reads TGTGCCAGCAGCGTTCGACTAGCGGGGGGTGACACAGATACGCAGTATTTT. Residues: CASSVRLAGGDTDTQYF.

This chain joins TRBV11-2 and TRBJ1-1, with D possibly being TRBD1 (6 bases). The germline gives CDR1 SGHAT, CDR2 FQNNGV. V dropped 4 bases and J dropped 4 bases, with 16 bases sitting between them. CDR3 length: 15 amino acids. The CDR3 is CASSSQGIRGTEAFF. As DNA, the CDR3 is TGTGCCAGCAGCTCGCAGGGGATTAGGGGCACTGAAGCTTTCTTT.

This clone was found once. The CDR3 spells CASSVGLRDNGGGNTIYF. CDR3 coding DNA: TGTGCCAGCAGCGTAGGACTCCGGGACAATGGGGGTGGAAACACCATATATTTT. The chain uses TRBV9 and TRBJ1-3; the D gene is possibly TRBD1 (6 bases). Germline CDR1 is SGDLS and CDR2 is YYNGEE. Trimming removed 0 bases at V and 3 bases at J, with 19 bases between. There are 18 residues in the CDR3.

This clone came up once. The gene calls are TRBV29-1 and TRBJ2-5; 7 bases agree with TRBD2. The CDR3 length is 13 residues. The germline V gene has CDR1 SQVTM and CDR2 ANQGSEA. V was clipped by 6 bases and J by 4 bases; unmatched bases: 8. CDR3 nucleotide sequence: TGCAGCGTCTCTAGCGGTAGTGGAGAGACCCAGTACTTC. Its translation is CSVSSGSGETQYF.

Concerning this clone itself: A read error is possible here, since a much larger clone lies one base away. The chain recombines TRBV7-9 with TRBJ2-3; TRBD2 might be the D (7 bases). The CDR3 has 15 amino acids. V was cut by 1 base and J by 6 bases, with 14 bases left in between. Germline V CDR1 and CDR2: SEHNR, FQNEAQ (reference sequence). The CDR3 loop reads CASSLGAGGADTQYF. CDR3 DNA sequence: TGTGCCAGCAGCTTAGGGGCTGGGGGGGCCGATACGCAGTATTTT.

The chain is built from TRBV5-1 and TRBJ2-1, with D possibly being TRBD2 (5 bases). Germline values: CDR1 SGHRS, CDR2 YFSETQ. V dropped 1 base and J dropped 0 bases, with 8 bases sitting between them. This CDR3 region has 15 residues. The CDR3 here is CASSLPGVSYNEQFF. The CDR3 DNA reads TGCGCCAGCAGCTTGCCCGGGGTCTCCTACAATGAGCAGTTCTTC.

CDR3 nucleotides: TGTGCCAGCAGTTACTCAGGCGGGGCGGCCCAGCATTTT. Its translation: CASSYSGGAAQHF. The gene calls are TRBV6-6 and TRBJ1-5; D might be TRBD1 (5 bases). The CDR3 sequence is 13 residues long. Germline V gives CDR1 MNHNY, CDR2 SVGAGI (reference sequence). V shed 0 bases and J shed 11 bases, with 11 bases lying between them.